Listed below are T cell receptor beta chains from one sample, sequenced in a study of cytomegalovirus exposure and HLA in healthy donors. Using immunoSEQ multiplex PCR, the repertoire was profiled, and TCRdb retains in-frame clones only, with some absent. The sample lists under 140,000 clones; about three quarters were seen once. Material for sequencing was PBMCs. Receptor source: a woman between 55 and 75 years old in good health and CMV-seropositive. Both conserved end residues are part of each CDR3. D genes are given only for firm matches. Size tells how often a clone was seen (once, few, many) or the class of an expanded clone, and some rows leave it out.

J,size,D,V,CDR3,DNA
TRBJ2-7,few,NA,TRBV6-5,CASSYMWQGGYEQYF,TGTGCCAGCAGTTACATGTGGCAGGGTGGATACGAGCAGTACTTC
TRBJ1-4,NA,NA,TRBV5-1,CASCFEGFNEKLFF,TGCGCCAGCTGCTTTGAGGGATTTAATGAAAAACTGTTTTTT
TRBJ2-3,NA,TRBD1,TRBV28,CASSSGTGHTQYF,TGTGCCAGCAGCTCCGGGACAGGGCATACGCAGTATTTT
TRBJ2-7,NA,TRBD2,TRBV5-6,CASSRGTSGSTSYEQYF,TGTGCCAGCAGCCGGGGGACTAGCGGGAGTACCTCCTACGAGCAGTACTTC
TRBJ2-2,NA,NA,TRBV28,CASSFGWLFGELGELFF,TGTGCCAGCAGTTTCGGTTGGTTGTTTGGGGAGCTAGGGGAGCTGTTTTTT
TRBJ2-7,NA,TRBD2,TRBV6-5,CASKLAGVDEQYF,TGTGCCAGCAAACTAGCGGGAGTTGACGAGCAGTACTTC
TRBJ1-1,NA,NA,TRBV18,CASSPPAGRTEAFF,TGTGCCAGCTCACCACCTGCGGGGAGGACTGAAGCTTTCTTT
TRBJ2-7,NA,TRBD1,TRBV7-6,CASSLTGASSYEQYF,TGTGCCAGCAGCTTAACAGGGGCCTCCTCCTACGAGCAGTACTTC
TRBJ1-1,few,TRBD1,TRBV10-3,CAISETDRGNTEAFF,TGTGCCATCAGTGAGACAGACAGGGGGAACACTGAAGCTTTCTTT
TRBJ2-1,NA,NA,TRBV27,CASSPGVRGSSYNEQFF,TGTGCCAGCAGCCCGGGGGTGAGAGGGAGCTCCTACAATGAGCAGTTCTTC
TRBJ2-7,few,TRBD1,TRBV10-3,CAISEGDSLFYEQYF,TGTGCCATCAGTGAAGGGGACAGCTTGTTCTACGAGCAGTACTTC
TRBJ1-2,NA,NA,TRBV19,CASSPLRESGSYGYTF,TGTGCCAGTAGTCCTCTCCGGGAGTCAGGTTCCTATGGCTACACCTTC
TRBJ2-5,NA,TRBD2,TRBV18,CASSPNSLAGEGETQYF,TGTGCCAGCTCACCGAATTCTCTAGCGGGAGAAGGGGAGACCCAGTACTTC
TRBJ2-4,NA,TRBD1,TRBV5-1,CASSLGQGANIQYF,TGCGCCAGCAGCTTGGGGCAGGGGGCTAACATTCAGTACTTC
TRBJ2-1,NA,NA,TRBV1,CTSSLGLAGTNEQFF,TGCACCAGCAGCCTGGGACTAGCGGGGACCAATGAGCAGTTCTTC
TRBJ2-1,NA,TRBD2,TRBV18,CASSPLAGGGDEQFF,TGTGCCAGCTCACCACTAGCGGGAGGGGGAGATGAGCAGTTCTTC
TRBJ1-2,NA,NA,TRBV21-1,CASSTLTGYRAGYTF,TGTGCCAGCAGCACCTTAACAGGGTATAGGGCTGGCTACACCTTC
TRBJ1-5,NA,TRBD1,TRBV2,CASTEGGQGAQPQHF,TGTGCCAGCACCGAAGGGGGTCAGGGGGCTCAGCCCCAGCATTTT
TRBJ2-5,NA,TRBD2,TRBV5-1,CASSSGQRLAGEETQYF,TGCGCCAGCAGCTCCGGACAACGACTAGCGGGAGAAGAGACCCAGTACTTC
TRBJ2-1,NA,TRBD1,TRBV7-9,CASSPDRGYEQFF,TGTGCCAGCAGCCCTGACAGGGGCTATGAGCAGTTCTTC
TRBJ1-4,NA,TRBD1,TRBV18,CASSPSVPGQKGEKLFF,TGTGCCAGCTCACCTTCGGTCCCGGGACAGAAGGGTGAAAAACTGTTTTTT
TRBJ2-3,NA,TRBD2,TRBV6-5,CASRREGLSDTQYF,TGTGCCAGCAGACGGGAGGGCCTTTCAGATACGCAGTATTTT
TRBJ2-7,once,NA,TRBV21-1,CASSAATSGPYEQYF,TGTGCCAGCAGCGCCGCGACTAGCGGTCCCTACGAGCAGTACTTC
TRBJ1-1,NA,TRBD1,TRBV5-1,CASSFDRVNTEAFF,TGCGCCAGCAGCTTTGACAGGGTAAACACTGAAGCTTTCTTT
TRBJ1-3,NA,TRBD1,TRBV5-1,CASSSGQQSSGNTIYF,TGCGCCAGCAGCTCGGGACAGCAATCCTCTGGAAACACCATATATTTT
TRBJ2-1,NA,TRBD2,TRBV7-9,CASSLAAGAHNEQFF,TGTGCCAGCAGCTTAGCAGCGGGAGCCCACAATGAGCAGTTCTTC
TRBJ1-2,NA,NA,TRBV6-1,CASSEMTVVDTF,TGTGCCAGCAGTGAAATGACAGTGGTAGACACCTTC